Shown below are 27 T cell receptor beta chains from a single sample sequenced in a study of T cell responses to AZD1222 COVID-19 vaccine. TCRdb keeps only in-frame clones here, not all; method: immunoSEQ multiplex PCR. Among some 42,000 clones, 75% to 90% were seen once, and the ten largest hold 15% to 20%. The sample consisted of peripheral blood, taken 28 days after the second AZD1222 dose. The receptors originated from an adult who received the AZD1222 COVID-19 vaccine.

The chain carries TRBV10-1 and TRBJ2-1, with 7 bases aligning to TRBD1. This CDR3 is built from 16 residues. J lost 8 bases, V lost 4 bases, and 14 bases had no gene match. In germline, CDR1 is WNHNN, CDR2 SYGVQD (reference sequence). The CDR3 protein is CASSAKRQGCKDEQFF. The CDR3 DNA reads TGCGCCAGCAGTGCTAAAAGACAGGGTTGCAAGGATGAGCAGTTCTTC.

With respect to this clone: A read error may produce the germline difference seen at one junction end. This rearrangement joins TRBV7-2 to TRBJ2-1; 12 positions match TRBD2. The germline V gene encodes CDR1 SGHTA and CDR2 FQGNSA. This CDR3 has 14 residues. In DNA, the CDR3 is TGTGCCAGCAGCCTAGCGGGGGGGCTCGATGAGCAGTTCTTC. It specifies CASSLAGGLDEQFF. Full variable domain (outside the CDR3, taken from reference TRBV7-2 and TRBJ2-1): GAGVSQSPSNKVTEKGKDVELRCDPISGHTALYWYRQSLGQGLEFLIYFQGNSAPDKSGLPSDRFSAERTGGSVSTLTIQRTQQEDSAVYLCASSLAGGLDEQFFGPGTRLTVL.

The V call is TRBV6-5, the J call TRBJ1-5, with D maybe TRBD1 (5 bases). The CDR3 spans 13 residues. Germline lookup yields CDR1 MNHEY and CDR2 SVGAGI. The germline V and J ends were trimmed by 7 bases and 7 bases, with 14 bases remaining between them. CDR3 amino acids: CASKMTASQPQHF. The CDR3 DNA is TGTGCCAGCAAAATGACAGCTTCCCAGCCCCAGCATTTT.

The chain joins TRBV29-1 to TRBJ2-2, with TRBD2 matching over 10 bases. Germline loops: CDR1 SQVTM, CDR2 ANQGSEA. The CDR3 runs to 17 residues. Losses at the gene ends were 7 bases for V and 2 bases for J; bases not matched to a gene: 13. The CDR3 reads CSGSFSSGGPNTGELFF. DNA of the CDR3: TGCAGCGGCTCCTTTTCTAGCGGGGGACCTAACACCGGGGAGCTGTTTTTT.

The chain carries TRBV28 and TRBJ1-5; D unresolved. CDR1 and CDR2 from the germline V gene are MDHEN and SYDVKM. V dropped 5 bases and J dropped 4 bases, with 3 bases sitting between them. The CDR3 consists of 11 residues. CDR3 in DNA: TGTGCCAGCAGTGTAAATCAGCCCCAGCATTTT. This translates into CASSVNQPQHF.

V gene TRBV7-6 combines with J gene TRBJ2-7; 10 nucleotides match TRBD1. Trimming cost V 3 bases and J 3 bases; bases outside gene matches: 2. The CDR3 has 14 amino acids. Looked up from germline, CDR1 is SGHVS and CDR2 is FNYEAQ. The CDR3 is CASSLGDRGYEQYF. DNA of the CDR3: TGTGCCAGCAGCTTGGGGGACAGGGGCTACGAGCAGTACTTC.

This clone was found a few times. V gene TRBV2 combines with J gene TRBJ2-4; D uncertain. The CDR3 loop spans 14 amino acids. Trimming removed 8 bases at V and 4 bases at J, with 15 bases between. Germline V gives CDR1 SNHLY, CDR2 FYNNEI. The CDR3, as DNA: TGTGCCAGCCGGATGGGTGTGGGGAAAAACATTCAGTACTTC. Its translation is CASRMGVGKNIQYF.

The rearrangement links TRBV7-6 to TRBJ2-7; 9 bases fit TRBD1. The V and J ends lost 5 bases and 4 bases, in that order; junction bases with no gene match: 9. Germline assignment: CDR1 SGHVS and CDR2 FNYEAQ. The CDR3 runs 15 residues. CDR3: CASSPLATGGYEQYF. The CDR3 region has the DNA TGTGCCAGCAGCCCCCTGGCGACAGGGGGATACGAGCAGTACTTC.

The genes are TRBV5-1 and TRBJ1-5; D call uncertain. Germline values: CDR1 SGHRS, CDR2 YFSETQ. Between the trimmed V and J ends, which lost 2 bases and 3 bases, there was a span of 9 bases. The CDR3 length is 14 residues. CDR3 nucleotides: TGCGCCAGCAGCTTCGAGGGCCCCAATCAGCCCCAGCATTTT. Amino acids: CASSFEGPNQPQHF.

V usage is TRBV7-6 and J usage is TRBJ2-2, with 9 bases matching TRBD1. Trimming took 6 bases from V and 0 from J; bases not matched to a gene: 5. From germline, CDR1 is SGHVS and CDR2 FNYEAQ. The CDR3 covers 16 residues. CDR3 region: CASRSGQGANTGELFF. DNA for the CDR3: TGTGCCAGCAGGTCGGGACAGGGCGCGAACACCGGGGAGCTGTTTTTT.

The CDR3, as DNA: TGTGCCAGTAGTTCCGGACCCTCTTGGGGGACCCAGTACTTC. The encoded protein is CASSSGPSWGTQYF. This chain links TRBV19 with TRBJ2-5; D gene uncertain. The V end lost 5 bases, the J end lost 7 bases, and 17 bases lay between the germline ends. Germline CDR1 is LNHDA and CDR2 is SQIVND (reference sequence). The CDR3 covers 14 residues.

The chain uses TRBV10-3 and TRBJ1-2; 7 bases match TRBD1. CDR1 ENHRY and CDR2 SYGVKD come from the germline V gene. V was pared by 5 bases and J by 4 bases, with 10 bases of the junction left unmatched. The CDR3 covers 15 residues. DNA for the CDR3: TGTGCCATCAGTCCTACAGGGGAGCTATCCTATGGCTACACCTTC. Encoded protein: CAISPTGELSYGYTF.

This rearrangement joins TRBV7-9 to TRBJ2-6; possible D gene TRBD1, 7 bases. The germline V and J ends were trimmed by 8 bases and 1 base, with 9 bases remaining between them. This CDR3 is built from 14 residues. Germline CDR1 reads SEHNR; CDR2 reads FQNEAQ (reference sequence). CDR3 loop: CASPGGSGANVLTF. The CDR3 DNA follows: TGTGCCAGCCCAGGGGGGTCTGGGGCCAACGTCCTGACTTTC.

The genes are TRBV6-1 and TRBJ2-4; D unclear. Trimming removed 3 bases from V and 7 bases from J, with 10 bases in between. The CDR3 length is 13 residues. In germline, CDR1 is MNHNS, CDR2 SASEGT. The CDR3 sequence: CASSDTGWNIQYF. CDR3 coding DNA: TGTGCCAGCAGTGACACGGGCTGGAACATTCAGTACTTC.

J is TRBJ1-1 and V is TRBV15, with D uncertain. The V gene's germline CDR1 is LNHNV and CDR2 YYDKDF (reference sequence). The CDR3 is 14 residues long. Trimming took 0 bases from V and 5 from J, leaving 10 bases between them. This chain's CDR3 is CATSRDKGLTEAFF. CDR3 sequence (DNA): TGTGCCACCAGCAGAGATAAGGGTCTTACTGAAGCTTTCTTT.

This chain connects TRBV11-2 to TRBJ2-5; D is unclear. Per the germline V gene, CDR1 is SGHAT and CDR2 is FQNNGV. CDR3 length equals 14 residues. With 2 bases removed from V and 2 bases from J, the gap between germline ends came to 9 bases. The CDR3 nucleotides are TGTGCCAGCAGCTTATCCAGGTGGCAAGAGACCCAGTACTTC. It codes for CASSLSRWQETQYF.

This chain links TRBV19 with TRBJ1-5; D uncertain. Germline V gene lookup returns CDR1 LNHDA and CDR2 SQIVND (reference sequence). The CDR3 loop spans 18 amino acids. Trimming removed 4 bases at V and 0 bases at J, with 19 bases between. CDR3 in amino acids: CASSTLFRQINSNQPQHF. CDR3 bases: TGTGCCAGTAGTACCCTTTTTAGGCAGATTAATAGCAATCAGCCCCAGCATTTT.

This clone was counted a single time. V and J are TRBV5-1 and TRBJ2-3, with 8 bases identical to TRBD2. The length of the CDR3 is 18 residues. CDR1 is SGHRS and CDR2 is YFSETQ in the germline V gene. With V trimmed by 7 bases and J by 0 bases, 16 bases remained unmatched. The CDR3 region is CASQTRGLGSSSTDTQYF. In DNA form, the CDR3 reads TGCGCCAGCCAAACTCGGGGACTAGGATCTTCTAGCACAGATACGCAGTATTTT.

The CDR3 nucleotides are TGTGCCAGCAGCCCCCCAGGGGCCGGGGAGCTGTTTTTT. This translates into CASSPPGAGELFF. The chain uses TRBV5-4 and TRBJ2-2, with D perhaps matching TRBD1 (6 bases). CDR3 length equals 13 residues. Trimming removed 4 bases at V and 6 bases at J, with 10 bases between. Germline lookup yields CDR1 SGHNT and CDR2 YYREEE (reference sequence).

The chain uses TRBV5-1 and TRBJ2-1; 10 bases fit TRBD2. Trimming took 4 bases from V and 9 from J; bases not matched to a gene: 10. Germline values: CDR1 SGHRS, CDR2 YFSETQ. The CDR3 runs to 15 residues. This CDR3 is CASSPPLAGASEQFF. CDR3 in DNA: TGCGCCAGCAGCCCCCCCCTAGCGGGGGCTTCTGAGCAGTTCTTC.

This clone was detected only once. This chain joins TRBV2 and TRBJ1-3; D ambiguous. The length of the CDR3 is 13 residues. With 4 bases removed from V and 2 bases from J, the gap between germline ends came to 6 bases. Germline loops: CDR1 SNHLY, CDR2 FYNNEI. CDR3 protein: CASSGGAGNTIYF. CDR3 in DNA: TGTGCCAGCAGTGGAGGAGCTGGAAACACCATATATTTT. The whole variable domain, remainder taken from reference TRBV2 and TRBJ1-3, is EPEVTQTPSHQVTQMGQEVILRCVPISNHLYFYWYRQILGQKVEFLVSFYNNEISEKSEIFDDQFSVERPDGSNFTLKIRSTKLEDSAMYFCASSGGAGNTIYFGEGSWLTVV.

The genes are TRBV28 and TRBJ1-2; D unresolved. Trimming removed 8 bases from V and 3 bases from J, with 10 bases in between. This CDR3 region has 12 residues. CDR1 and CDR2 from the germline V gene are MDHEN and SYDVKM. CDR3 bases: TGTGCCAGCCGGCGCGAGTACTATGGCTACACCTTC. Translating gives CASRREYYGYTF.

The chain carries TRBV6-1 and TRBJ1-5; no definite D call. The CDR3 length is 16 residues. The germline CDR1 and CDR2 sequences are MNHNS and SASEGT. Trimming left V 2 bases short and J 4 bases short, with 15 bases between. The CDR3 reads CASSEPALVANQPQHF. The DNA for the CDR3 is TGTGCCAGCAGTGAACCCGCCCTTGTCGCTAATCAGCCCCAGCATTTT.

The chain has TRBV7-9 and TRBJ2-2; 11 positions match TRBD2. CDR1 and CDR2 from the germline V gene are SEHNR and FQNEAQ (reference sequence). The CDR3 covers 19 residues. V was clipped by 8 bases and J by 2 bases; unmatched bases: 16. CDR3 sequence: CASPMTVGLAAINTGELFF. The CDR3 nucleotides are TGTGCCAGCCCCATGACCGTGGGACTAGCGGCGATCAACACCGGGGAGCTGTTTTTT.

The gene calls are TRBV12-3 or TRBV12-4 and TRBJ2-7; a weak D match, TRBD2 (6 bases). The germline V and J ends were trimmed by 8 bases and 3 bases, with 11 bases remaining between them. The CDR3 length is 12 residues. CDR3 protein: CASGRGLYEQYF. DNA of the CDR3: TGTGCCAGCGGTAGGGGACTCTACGAGCAGTACTTC.

This clone is a singleton in its sample. The chain employs TRBV5-6 and TRBJ2-3; TRBD2 matches 8 bases. CDR3 length: 15 amino acids. J lost 3 bases, V lost 4 bases, and 7 bases had no gene match. The germline V gene encodes CDR1 SGHDT and CDR2 YYEEEE. DNA of the CDR3: TGTGCCAGCAGCGGAGCGGGGGATGGTACAGATACGCAGTATTTT. Its protein product is CASSGAGDGTDTQYF.

This clone has only a few counts. V and J are TRBV25-1 and TRBJ2-4, with 9 bases identical to TRBD1. This CDR3 is 14 amino acids long. The germline CDR1 and CDR2 sequences are MGHDK and SYGVNS. V trimming: 8 bases; J trimming: 2 bases; junction bases outside the gene matches: 4. The CDR3 DNA is TGTGCCAGCTCGGACAGGGGAACCAAAAACATTCAGTACTTC. It specifies CASSDRGTKNIQYF. The full variable domain, in which reference TRBV25-1 and TRBJ2-4 provide the parts outside the CDR3, is EADIYQTPRYLVIGTGKKITLECSQTMGHDKMYWYQQDPGMELHLIHYSYGVNSTEKGDLSSESTVSRIRTEHFPLTLESARPSHTSQYLCASSDRGTKNIQYFGAGTRLSVL.